The 3 T cell receptor beta chains listed next were all sequenced from one sample in a study of CD8+CD57+ T cells in acquired aplastic anemia (dated by TCRdb to 2017 to 2018). Sequencing used an Illumina HiSeq 2000. Genomic DNA was used as template for profiling of TCR beta VDJ combinations and CDR3 sequences. Starting from the raw public reads, TCRdb applied fastp trimming at Q25, assembled clones with MiXCR and retained in-frame beta chains. Rows with one shared CDR3 protein collapse into an entry with the most common genes and DNA. A total of roughly 80,000 distinct CDR3 sequences appear in this sample, 40% to 50% of them only once. The ten largest clonotypes hold 60% to 75% of the sample. The material sequenced was sorted CD4+, CD8+, or CD8+CD57+ T cells (not recorded which) from PBMCs. These receptors originate from a human donor in good health, serving as a control.

The chain recombines TRBV7-9 with TRBJ2-3, with a possible D match to TRBD2 (5 bases). CDR1 SEHNR and CDR2 FQNEAQ come from the germline V gene (reference sequence). V lost 5 bases to trimming and J lost 7 bases, with 13 bases between them. The CDR3 length is 13 residues. CDR3 residues: CASSRSSGNTQYF. The CDR3 DNA reads TGTGCCAGCAGCCGATCGAGCGGTAATACGCAGTATTTT.

Ten or more counts support this clonotype. J is TRBJ1-1 and V is TRBV25-1; D not resolved. Deletions cut 0 bases from V and 0 bases from J, with 8 bases between. Germline loops: CDR1 MGHDK, CDR2 SYGVNS. CDR3 length: 15 residues. Written as DNA, the CDR3 is TGTGCCAGCAGTGAATATACGGGCATGAACACTGAAGCTTTCTTT. Protein sequence: CASSEYTGMNTEAFF.

Ten or more counts support this clonotype. V gene TRBV5-5 combines with J gene TRBJ1-2; D is unresolved. In germline, CDR1 is SGHKS, CDR2 YYEKEE (reference sequence). V was cut by 0 bases and J by 1 base, with 4 bases left in between. The CDR3 is made up of 13 amino acids. In DNA, the CDR3 is TGTGCCAGCAGCTTGGGGTTTAACTATGGCTACACCTTC. This encodes CASSLGFNYGYTF.